This T cell receptor beta chain stems from a study of Ad26.COV2.S vaccination and SARS-CoV-2 variants. Turning to the study itself: The donor belonged to the COV1001 Ad26.COV2.S trial arm. Each vaccinee took Ad26.COV2.S intramuscularly, once or twice 56 days apart.

Regarding treatment: around 19 received Ad26.COV2.S at low or high dose, single or two shots; several received placebo; per-sample allocation not given. Following the first vaccine or placebo injection, samples were taken on day 63. This person who donated was an adult of 18-55 years in Boston. Built on an Ad26 vector, the vaccine expressed Wuhan-strain SARS-CoV-2 spike. The repertoire was sequenced with immunoSEQ multiplex PCR; TCRdb's copy has only in-frame clones and lacks some. This table has fewer than 400,000 clones, 85% appearing once. The sequence derives from a person aged 18-65 years who received the Ad26.COV2.S COVID-19 vaccine or a placebo. Sample: peripheral blood, taken in a trial of Ad26.COV2.S vaccine versus placebo.

The CDR3 loop reads CASTGPGRSNQPQHF. CDR3 nucleotides: TGTGCCAGCACGGGGCCGGGGAGGAGCAATCAGCCCCAGCATTTT. V gene TRBV6-5 combines with J gene TRBJ1-5, with D possibly being TRBD1 (5 bases). V dropped 7 bases and J dropped 1 base, with 14 bases sitting between them. Germline values: CDR1 MNHEY, CDR2 SVGAGI. CDR3 size: 15 residues.